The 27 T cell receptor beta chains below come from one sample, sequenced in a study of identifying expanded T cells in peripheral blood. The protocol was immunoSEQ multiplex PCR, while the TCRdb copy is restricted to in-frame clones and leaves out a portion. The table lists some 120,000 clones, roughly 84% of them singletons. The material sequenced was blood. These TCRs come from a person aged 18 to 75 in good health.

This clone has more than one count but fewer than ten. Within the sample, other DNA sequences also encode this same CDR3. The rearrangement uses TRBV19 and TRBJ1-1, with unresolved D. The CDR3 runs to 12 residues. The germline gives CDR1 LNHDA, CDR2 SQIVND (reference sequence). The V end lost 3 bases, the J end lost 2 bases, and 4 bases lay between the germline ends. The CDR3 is CASSIGNTEAFF. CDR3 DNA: TGTGCCAGTAGTATCGGAAACACTGAAGCTTTCTTT.

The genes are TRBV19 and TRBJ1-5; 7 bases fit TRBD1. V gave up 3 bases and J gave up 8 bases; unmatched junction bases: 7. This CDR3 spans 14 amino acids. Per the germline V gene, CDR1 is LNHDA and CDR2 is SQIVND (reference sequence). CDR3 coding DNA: TGTGCCAGTAGTATTGGACAGGTCGTTGAGCCCCAGCATTTT. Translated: CASSIGQVVEPQHF.

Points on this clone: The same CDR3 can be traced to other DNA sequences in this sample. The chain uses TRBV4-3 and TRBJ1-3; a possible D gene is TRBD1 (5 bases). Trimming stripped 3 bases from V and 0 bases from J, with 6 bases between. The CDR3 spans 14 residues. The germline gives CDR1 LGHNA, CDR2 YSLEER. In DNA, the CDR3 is TGCGCCAGCAGCCAGGGGGACTCTGGAAACACCATATATTTT. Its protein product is CASSQGDSGNTIYF.

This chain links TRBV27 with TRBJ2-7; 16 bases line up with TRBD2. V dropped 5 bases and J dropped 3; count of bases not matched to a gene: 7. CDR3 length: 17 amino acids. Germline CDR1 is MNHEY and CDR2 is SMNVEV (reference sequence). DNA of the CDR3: TGTGCCAGCAGTCGGGGACTAGCGGGGGGGTGGTACTACGAGCAGTACTTC. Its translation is CASSRGLAGGWYYEQYF.

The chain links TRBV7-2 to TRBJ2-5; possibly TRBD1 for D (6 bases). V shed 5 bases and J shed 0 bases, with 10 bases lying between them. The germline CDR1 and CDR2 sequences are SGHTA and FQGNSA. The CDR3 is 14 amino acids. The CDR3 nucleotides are TGTGCCAGCAGCCTACAGGGCAACCAAGAGACCCAGTACTTC. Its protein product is CASSLQGNQETQYF.

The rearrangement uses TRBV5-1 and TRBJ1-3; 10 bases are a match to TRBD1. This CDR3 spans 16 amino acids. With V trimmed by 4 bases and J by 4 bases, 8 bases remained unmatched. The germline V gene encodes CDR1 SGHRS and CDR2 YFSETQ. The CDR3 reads CASSMDRDRGGNTIYF. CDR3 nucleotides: TGCGCCAGCAGCATGGACCGGGACAGGGGAGGAAACACCATATATTTT.

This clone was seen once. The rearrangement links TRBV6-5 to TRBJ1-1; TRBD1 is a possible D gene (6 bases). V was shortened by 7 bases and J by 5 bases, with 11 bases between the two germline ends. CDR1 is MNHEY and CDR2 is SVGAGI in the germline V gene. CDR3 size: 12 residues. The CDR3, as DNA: TGTGCCAGCACCACAGGGAGGACTGAAGCTTTCTTT. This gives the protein CASTTGRTEAFF.

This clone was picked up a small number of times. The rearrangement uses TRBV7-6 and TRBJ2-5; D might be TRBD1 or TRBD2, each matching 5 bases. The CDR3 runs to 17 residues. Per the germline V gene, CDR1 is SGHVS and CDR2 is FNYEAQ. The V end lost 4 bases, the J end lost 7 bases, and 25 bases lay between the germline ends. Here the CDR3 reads CASSYKTGTVNEGTQYF. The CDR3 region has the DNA TGTGCCAGCAGCTACAAAACCGGGACCGTCAACGAGGGGACCCAGTACTTC.

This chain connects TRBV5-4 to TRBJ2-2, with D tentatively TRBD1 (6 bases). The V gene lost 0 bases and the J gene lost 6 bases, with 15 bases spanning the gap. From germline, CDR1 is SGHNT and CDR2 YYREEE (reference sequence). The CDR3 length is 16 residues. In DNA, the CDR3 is TGTGCCAGCAGCTTGGTCCCCGTGGGGGCAGCCGGGGAGCTGTTTTTT. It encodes CASSLVPVGAAGELFF.

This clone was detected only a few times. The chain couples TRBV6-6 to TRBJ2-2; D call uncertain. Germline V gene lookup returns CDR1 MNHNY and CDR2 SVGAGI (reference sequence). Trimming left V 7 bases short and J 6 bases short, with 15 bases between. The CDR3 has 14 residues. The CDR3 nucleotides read TGTGCCAGCACCACACGAGGCAAGCCCGGGGAGCTGTTTTTT. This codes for CASTTRGKPGELFF.

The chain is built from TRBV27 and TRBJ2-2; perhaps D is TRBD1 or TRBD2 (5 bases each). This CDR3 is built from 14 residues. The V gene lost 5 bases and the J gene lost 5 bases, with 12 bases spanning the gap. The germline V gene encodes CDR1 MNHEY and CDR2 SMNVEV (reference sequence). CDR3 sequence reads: CASSVGTRTGELFF. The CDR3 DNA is TGTGCCAGCAGTGTCGGGACGAGGACCGGGGAGCTGTTTTTT.

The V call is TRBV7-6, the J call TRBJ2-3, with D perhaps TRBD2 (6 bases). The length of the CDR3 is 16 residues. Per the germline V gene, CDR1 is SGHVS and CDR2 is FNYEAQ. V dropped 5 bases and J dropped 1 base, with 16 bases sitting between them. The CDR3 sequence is CASSPSGGYGTDTQYF. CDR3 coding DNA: TGTGCCAGCAGCCCCAGTGGGGGGTACGGCACAGATACGCAGTATTTT.

The CDR3 bases are TGTGCCAGTAGTATTGGGCGTATCTTCACAGATACGCAGTATTTT. Translated: CASSIGRIFTDTQYF. This rearrangement joins TRBV19 to TRBJ2-3; D is unclear. With 3 bases removed from V and 2 bases from J, the gap between germline ends came to 12 bases. CDR3 length equals 15 residues. Germline CDR1 and CDR2: LNHDA and SQIVND (reference sequence).

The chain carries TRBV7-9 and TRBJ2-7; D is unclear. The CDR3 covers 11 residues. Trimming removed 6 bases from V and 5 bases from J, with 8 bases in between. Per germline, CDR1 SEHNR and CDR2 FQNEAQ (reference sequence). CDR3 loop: CASSMANEQYF. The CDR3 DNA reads TGTGCCAGCAGTATGGCAAACGAGCAGTACTTC.

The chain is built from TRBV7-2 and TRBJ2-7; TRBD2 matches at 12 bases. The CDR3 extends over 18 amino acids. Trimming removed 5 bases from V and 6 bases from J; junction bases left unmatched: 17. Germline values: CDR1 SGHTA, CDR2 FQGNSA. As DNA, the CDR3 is TGTGCCAGCAGCCACACGACTAGCGGGGGAACACACTCTGGCGAGCAGTACTTC. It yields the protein CASSHTTSGGTHSGEQYF.

CDR3 nucleotide sequence: TGTGCCAGCAGCTTAAGGGGCGGAAGCTCCTACGAGCAGTACTTC. Its translation: CASSLRGGSSYEQYF. The chain links TRBV7-3 to TRBJ2-7, with D possibly TRBD1 on 5 matching bases. Looked up from germline, CDR1 is SGHTA and CDR2 is FQGTGA. This CDR3 comprises 15 residues. V lost 1 base to trimming and J lost 0 bases, with 10 bases between them.

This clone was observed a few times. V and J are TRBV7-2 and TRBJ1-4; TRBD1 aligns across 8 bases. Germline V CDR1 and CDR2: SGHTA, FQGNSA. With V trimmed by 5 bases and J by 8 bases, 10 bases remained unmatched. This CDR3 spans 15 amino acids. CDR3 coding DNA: TGTGCCAGCAGCCCGGGAGGGACAGGAGGAGAAAAACTGTTTTTT. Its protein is CASSPGGTGGEKLFF.

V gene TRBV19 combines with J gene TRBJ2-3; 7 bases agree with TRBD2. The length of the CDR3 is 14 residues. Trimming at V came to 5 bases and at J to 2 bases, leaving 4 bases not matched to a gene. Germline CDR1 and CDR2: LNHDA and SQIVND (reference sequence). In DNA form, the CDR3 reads TGTGCCAGTAGTCCGCGGGGGTTCACAGATACGCAGTATTTT. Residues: CASSPRGFTDTQYF.

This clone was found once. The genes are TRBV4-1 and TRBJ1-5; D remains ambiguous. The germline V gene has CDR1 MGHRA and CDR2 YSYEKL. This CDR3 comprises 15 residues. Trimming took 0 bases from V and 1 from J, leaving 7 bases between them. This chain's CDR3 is CASSQEIWSNQPQHF. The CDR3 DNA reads TGCGCCAGCAGCCAAGAGATTTGGAGCAATCAGCCCCAGCATTTT.

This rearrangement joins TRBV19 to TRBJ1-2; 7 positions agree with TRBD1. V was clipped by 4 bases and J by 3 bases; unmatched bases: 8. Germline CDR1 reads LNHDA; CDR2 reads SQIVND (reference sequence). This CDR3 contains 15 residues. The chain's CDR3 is CASSSRGTDHYGYTF. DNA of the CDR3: TGTGCCAGTAGTAGCAGGGGGACGGATCACTATGGCTACACCTTC.

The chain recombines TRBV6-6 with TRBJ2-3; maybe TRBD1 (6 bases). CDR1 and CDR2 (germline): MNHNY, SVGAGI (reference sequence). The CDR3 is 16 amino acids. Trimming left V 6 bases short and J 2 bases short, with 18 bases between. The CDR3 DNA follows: TGTGCCAGCAGCCTCCTAACAGGGAGCTTCACAGATACGCAGTATTTT. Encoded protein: CASSLLTGSFTDTQYF.

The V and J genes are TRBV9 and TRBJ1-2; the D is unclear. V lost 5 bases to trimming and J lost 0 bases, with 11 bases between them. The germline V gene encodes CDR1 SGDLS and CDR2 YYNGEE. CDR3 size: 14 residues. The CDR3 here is CASSKYFANYGYTF. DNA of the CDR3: TGTGCCAGCAGTAAATATTTTGCTAACTATGGCTACACCTTC.

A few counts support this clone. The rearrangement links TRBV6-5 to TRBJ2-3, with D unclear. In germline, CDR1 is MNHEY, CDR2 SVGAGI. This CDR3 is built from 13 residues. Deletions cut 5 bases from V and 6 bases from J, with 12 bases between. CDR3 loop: CASSPRAVDTQYF. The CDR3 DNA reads TGTGCCAGCAGTCCCCGGGCTGTGGATACGCAGTATTTT.

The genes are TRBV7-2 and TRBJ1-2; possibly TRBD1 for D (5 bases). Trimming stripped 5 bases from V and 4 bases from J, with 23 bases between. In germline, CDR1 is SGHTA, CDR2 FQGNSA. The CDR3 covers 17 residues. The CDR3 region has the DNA TGTGCCAGCAGCCCTCGTCCCGGGACCCTTTTTGGCTATGGCTACACCTTC. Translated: CASSPRPGTLFGYGYTF.

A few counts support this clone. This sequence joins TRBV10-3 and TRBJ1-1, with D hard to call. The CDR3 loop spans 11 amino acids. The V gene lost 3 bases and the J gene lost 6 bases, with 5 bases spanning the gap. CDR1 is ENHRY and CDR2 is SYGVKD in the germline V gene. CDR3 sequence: CAISDIAEAFF. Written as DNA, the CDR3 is TGTGCCATCAGTGATATCGCTGAAGCTTTCTTT.

The CDR3 here is CASSDPPGQMNTEAFF. CDR3 nucleotides: TGTGCCAGCAGTGATCCCCCGGGACAGATGAACACTGAAGCTTTCTTT. V usage is TRBV6-1 and J usage is TRBJ1-1, with 7 bases fitting TRBD1. The CDR3 loop spans 16 amino acids. Germline V gives CDR1 MNHNS, CDR2 SASEGT. Losses at the gene ends were 3 bases for V and 0 bases for J; bases not matched to a gene: 7.

CDR3 DNA: TGTGCCAGCTCACCACGGGGCTACGAGCAGTACTTC. It translates to CASSPRGYEQYF. V gene TRBV18 combines with J gene TRBJ2-7; D unclear. Trimming took 1 base from V and 3 from J, leaving 4 bases between them. Germline V lookup: CDR1 KGHSH, CDR2 LQKENI. This CDR3 is 12 amino acids long.